This TCR beta chain was captured in a study of identical twins. Points from the study as a whole: It was possible that invariant MAIT and iNKT cells partly confounded the zero-insertion analyses.

TCRdb reprocessed the 5' RACE reads via MiXCR and lists one record per CDR3 protein. The sample lists approximately 500,000 distinct CDR3 sequences, 24% occurring once. The table lists this clonotype with a few counts. Its matching antigen is unknown. There are 15 residues in the CDR3. The J segment lost 4 bases and the V segment lost 2 bases, leaving 7 bases of the junction unmatched. CDR1 and CDR2 (germline): SGHRS, YFSETQ. This sample also belongs to another study, concerning T cells expressing NK-cell markers. This second study notes: Each TCR beta repertoire originated in sorted T cells that were CD3+CD56+NKG2C+, CD3+CD56+NKG2C- or CD3+CD56-NKG2C+.

The sequencing input was CD4+ T cells sorted from blood. This receptor was obtained from a woman between 18 and 29 years old in good health. The gene calls are TRBV5-1 and TRBJ2-7; 9 bases are shared with TRBD2. The chain's CDR3 is CASSFGASGDYEQYF. The CDR3 DNA is TGCGCCAGCAGCTTCGGGGCTAGCGGGGATTACGAGCAGTACTTC. Supplemented by reference TRBV5-1 and TRBJ2-7, the full variable domain reads KAGVTQTPRYLIKTRGQQVTLSCSPISGHRSVSWYQQTPGQGLQFLFEYFSETQRNKGNFPGRFSGRQFSNSRSEMNVSTLELGDSALYLCASSFGASGDYEQYFGPGTRLTVT.